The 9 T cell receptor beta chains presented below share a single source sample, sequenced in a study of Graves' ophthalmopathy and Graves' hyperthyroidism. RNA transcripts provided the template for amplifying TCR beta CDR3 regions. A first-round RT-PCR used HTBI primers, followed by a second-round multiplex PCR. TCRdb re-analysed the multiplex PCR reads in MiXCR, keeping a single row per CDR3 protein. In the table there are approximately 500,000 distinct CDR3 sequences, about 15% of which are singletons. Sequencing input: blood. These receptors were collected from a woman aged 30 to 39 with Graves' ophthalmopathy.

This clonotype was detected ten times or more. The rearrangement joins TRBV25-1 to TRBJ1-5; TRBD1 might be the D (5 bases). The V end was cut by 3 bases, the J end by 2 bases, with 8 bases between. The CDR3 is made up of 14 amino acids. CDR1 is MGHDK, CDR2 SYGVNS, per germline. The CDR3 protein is CASSDTGGNQPQHF. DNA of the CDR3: TGTGCCAGCAGTGATACGGGGGGCAATCAGCCCCAGCATTTT.

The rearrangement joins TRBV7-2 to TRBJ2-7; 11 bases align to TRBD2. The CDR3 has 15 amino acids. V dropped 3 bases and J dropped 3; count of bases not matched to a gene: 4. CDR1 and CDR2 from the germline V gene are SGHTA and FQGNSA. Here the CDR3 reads CASSLTGTSGYEQYF. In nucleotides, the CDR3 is TGTGCCAGCAGCTTGACCGGGACTAGCGGCTACGAGCAGTACTTC.

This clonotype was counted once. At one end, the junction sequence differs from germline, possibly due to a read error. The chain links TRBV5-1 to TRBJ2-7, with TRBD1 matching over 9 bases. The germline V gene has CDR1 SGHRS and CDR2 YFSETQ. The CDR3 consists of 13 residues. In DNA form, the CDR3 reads TGCGCCAGCAGCTTAGGGACAGGGTACGAGCTGTACTTC. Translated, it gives CASSLGTGYELYF.

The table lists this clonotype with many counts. DNA of the CDR3: TGTGCCTGGAGTCAACACAATCAGCCCCAGCATTTT. Its protein is CAWSQHNQPQHF. This chain connects TRBV30 to TRBJ1-5; D is unresolved. Trimming left V 2 bases short and J 3 bases short, with 5 bases between. This CDR3 has 12 residues. The germline V gene has CDR1 GTSNPN and CDR2 SVGIG (reference sequence).

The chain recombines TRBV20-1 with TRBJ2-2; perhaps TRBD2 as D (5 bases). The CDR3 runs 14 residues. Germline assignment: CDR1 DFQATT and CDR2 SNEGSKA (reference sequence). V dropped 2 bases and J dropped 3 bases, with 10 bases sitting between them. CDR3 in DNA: TGCAGTGCTAGATCGAGGGAAGACACCGGGGAGCTGTTTTTT. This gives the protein CSARSREDTGELFF.

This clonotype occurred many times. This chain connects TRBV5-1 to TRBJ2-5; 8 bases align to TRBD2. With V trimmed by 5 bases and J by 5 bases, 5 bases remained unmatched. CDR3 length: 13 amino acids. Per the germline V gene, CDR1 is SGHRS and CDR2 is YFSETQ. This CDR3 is CASSPGGVETQYF. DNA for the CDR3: TGCGCCAGCAGTCCGGGAGGGGTCGAGACCCAGTACTTC.

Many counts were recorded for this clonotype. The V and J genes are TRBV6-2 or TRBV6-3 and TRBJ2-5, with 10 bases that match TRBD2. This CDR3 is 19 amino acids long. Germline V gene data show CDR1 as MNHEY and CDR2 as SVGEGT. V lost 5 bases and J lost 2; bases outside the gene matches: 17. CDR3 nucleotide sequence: TGTGCCAGCAGTAACCCTGTGAGAAGGCTAGCGGGAGAACAAGAGACCCAGTACTTC. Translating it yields CASSNPVRRLAGEQETQYF.

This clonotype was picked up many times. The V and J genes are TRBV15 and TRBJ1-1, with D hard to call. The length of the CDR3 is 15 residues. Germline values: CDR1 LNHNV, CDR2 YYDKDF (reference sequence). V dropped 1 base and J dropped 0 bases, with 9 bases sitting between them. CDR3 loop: CATSRVRGMNTEAFF. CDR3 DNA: TGTGCCACCAGCAGAGTCCGGGGTATGAACACTGAAGCTTTCTTT.

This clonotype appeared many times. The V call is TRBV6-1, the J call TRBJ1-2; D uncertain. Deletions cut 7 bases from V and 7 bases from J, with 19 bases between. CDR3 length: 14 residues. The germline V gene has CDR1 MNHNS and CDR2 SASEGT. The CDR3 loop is CASIDLARPLGYTF. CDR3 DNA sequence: TGTGCCAGCATCGATCTAGCCAGGCCCCTTGGCTACACCTTC.